The 4 T cell receptor beta chains presented below share a single source sample, sequenced in a study of cytomegalovirus exposure and HLA in healthy donors. The method was immunoSEQ multiplex PCR; TCRdb's version includes in-frame clones alone and lacks a portion of them. Of 150,000 to 250,000 clones in the sample, around 84% were seen once. The sequenced sample was PBMCs. The receptor set was obtained from a woman aged 25 to 39 in good health and CMV-seropositive.

A word on this clone: The same CDR3 also results from other DNA sequences found in this sample. The V gene is TRBV27, the J gene TRBJ1-1; no reliable D call. Germline assignment: CDR1 MNHEY and CDR2 SMNVEV (reference sequence). CDR3 length equals 12 residues. V lost 6 bases and J lost 2, with 7 bases in between. CDR3 in amino acids: CASRERNTEAFF. DNA for the CDR3: TGTGCCAGCAGGGAGAGAAACACTGAAGCTTTCTTT.

This rearrangement joins TRBV29-1 to TRBJ2-3; tentatively, D is TRBD1 (6 bases). Looked up from germline, CDR1 is SQVTM and CDR2 is ANQGSEA. The CDR3 has 14 amino acids. V was pared by 4 bases and J by 0 bases, with 11 bases between. This CDR3 reads CSVGQGLSTDTQYF. In nucleotides, the CDR3 is TGCAGCGTTGGGCAGGGGCTTAGCACAGATACGCAGTATTTT.

The gene calls are TRBV25-1 and TRBJ1-1; 7 nucleotides align to TRBD1. V dropped 1 base and J dropped 5; count of bases not matched to a gene: 7. This CDR3 has 15 amino acids. Germline assignment: CDR1 MGHDK and CDR2 SYGVNS. The CDR3 nucleotides read TGTGCCAGCAGTGAATCCCACAGGGGTACAACTGAAGCTTTCTTT. Protein: CASSESHRGTTEAFF. The variable domain in full, with the rest retrieved from reference TRBV25-1 and TRBJ1-1, is EADIYQTPRYLVIGTGKKITLECSQTMGHDKMYWYQQDPGMELHLIHYSYGVNSTEKGDLSSESTVSRIRTEHFPLTLESARPSHTSQYLCASSESHRGTTEAFFGQGTRLTVV.

The gene calls are TRBV6-1 and TRBJ1-5; D gene ambiguous. CDR3 length: 12 amino acids. The germline V gene has CDR1 MNHNS and CDR2 SASEGT. With 0 bases removed from V and 11 bases from J, the gap between germline ends came to 8 bases. CDR3 protein: CASSEAPQSQHF. The CDR3 bases are TGTGCCAGCAGTGAAGCCCCGCAGTCCCAGCATTTT.